These 23 T cell receptor beta chains originate from one sample sequenced in a study of regulatory T cells in long-lasting Graves disease. TCR beta libraries were built with iRepertoire HTBI primers and Arm-PCR of CDR3 regions. TCRdb passed the multiplex PCR reads through MiXCR, listing each CDR3 protein once. The sample includes 400,000 to 500,000 distinct CDR3 sequences, around 20% of them seen just once. Sample time point: persistent/refractory GD, antithyroid drugs over 5 years with positive TRAb. The TCR library used RNA extracted from PBMCs. Sequences were derived from peripheral blood mononuclear cells (PBMCs), sampled when the disease was refractory, from a patient treated with antithyroid drugs. These receptors all stem from a female donor with Graves disease.

Of note for this clonotype: A read error is possible here, since a much larger clone lies one base away. This is likely a read error, given that the CDR3 carries no conserved phenylalanine or tryptophan at its end. The CDR3: CASSRGPPQHL. DNA for the CDR3: TGTGCCAGCAGCCGGGGCCCGCCCCAGCATCTT. This sequence joins TRBV28 and TRBJ1-5; possibly TRBD1 for D (5 bases). The V end lost 6 bases, the J end lost 9 bases, and 9 bases lay between the germline ends. This CDR3 is 11 amino acids long. Germline assignment: CDR1 MDHEN and CDR2 SYDVKM.

The chain combines TRBV18 with TRBJ2-1, with 8 bases fitting TRBD2. The J call may be in error: the DNA end matches TRBJ2-5 better. The CDR3 length is 17 residues. Germline V gene sequence: CDR1 KGHSH, CDR2 LQKENI. The CDR3 spells CASSPTVSTGGPETQYF. The CDR3, as DNA: TGTGCCAGCTCACCCACGGTATCAACGGGAGGGCCGGAGACCCAGTACTTC.

This sequence joins TRBV25-1 and TRBJ2-1, with TRBD2 matching over 13 bases. V shed 5 bases, J shed 5 bases, and the junction held 3 bases outside the gene matches. Germline lookup yields CDR1 MGHDK and CDR2 SYGVNS. The CDR3 is 15 amino acids. DNA for the CDR3: TGTGCCAGCAGTAATGGACTAGCGGGAGACAATGAGCAGTTCTTC. Translated: CASSNGLAGDNEQFF.

This clonotype was picked up a small number of times. This sequence joins TRBV5-1 and TRBJ2-7, with TRBD1 matching 7 bases. Germline CDR1 reads SGHRS; CDR2 reads YFSETQ. The CDR3 has 15 residues. With 0 bases clipped from V and 5 bases from J, the junction kept 8 bases outside the gene matches. The CDR3 region has the DNA TGCGCCAGCAGCTTGGAGGGGGCGACAAGGGACGAGCAGTACTTC. Translated, it gives CASSLEGATRDEQYF. Together with reference TRBV5-1 and TRBJ2-7, the CDR3 gives the full variable domain: KAGVTQTPRYLIKTRGQQVTLSCSPISGHRSVSWYQQTPGQGLQFLFEYFSETQRNKGNFPGRFSGRQFSNSRSEMNVSTLELGDSALYLCASSLEGATRDEQYFGPGTRLTVT.

This clonotype came up many times. The V gene is TRBV28, the J gene TRBJ1-2, with a weak D call TRBD1 (5 bases). This CDR3 comprises 17 residues. V was pared by 5 bases and J by 8 bases, with 27 bases between. CDR1 is MDHEN, CDR2 SYDVKM, per germline. The CDR3 region is CASSGAPGQGLLLGYTF. The CDR3 nucleotides read TGTGCCAGCAGTGGAGCGCCCGGGCAGGGTCTCCTGTTAGGCTACACCTTC.

This clonotype has a count of ten or more. This chain joins TRBV4-2 and TRBJ2-5, with D unclear. This CDR3 is 14 amino acids long. V dropped 0 bases and J dropped 0 bases, with 5 bases sitting between them. CDR1 LGHNA and CDR2 YNFKEQ come from the germline V gene. CDR3: CASSQEGYQETQYF. CDR3 coding DNA: TGTGCCAGCAGCCAAGAAGGGTACCAAGAGACCCAGTACTTC.

Ten or more counts support this clonotype. The chain joins TRBV27 to TRBJ1-2; no firm D call. V was pared by 8 bases and J by 6 bases, with 13 bases between. Germline V gene data show CDR1 as MNHEY and CDR2 as SMNVEV (reference sequence). The CDR3 has 12 residues. CDR3 in DNA: TGTGCCAGCGGACGCGGACGGCATGGCTACACCTTC. This gives the protein CASGRGRHGYTF.

The count of this clonotype is one. It may be a read error: a sequence one base away is much more abundant. This chain links TRBV6-1 with TRBJ2-5, with 8 nucleotides matching TRBD2. Germline loops: CDR1 MNHNS, CDR2 SASEGT. The trim removed 8 bases at V and 5 bases at J, leaving 7 bases unmatched. This CDR3 spans 13 amino acids. CDR3 DNA sequence: TGTGCCAGCGATTCCCCGGGAGGGGAGACCCAGTACTTC. Translation: CASDSPGGETQYF.

The chain recombines TRBV11-2 with TRBJ2-5; TRBD1 agrees at 7 bases. With V trimmed by 2 bases and J by 2 bases, 5 bases remained unmatched. CDR1 and CDR2 (germline): SGHAT, FQNNGV. The CDR3 sequence is 15 residues long. The CDR3: CASSLLGTAQETQYF. CDR3 bases: TGTGCCAGCAGCTTATTGGGGACAGCACAAGAGACCCAGTACTTC.

This clonotype was counted only a few times. This may be a read error, as it is one base from a much larger clone. The rearrangement uses TRBV28 and TRBJ1-2, with D perhaps matching TRBD1 (6 bases). V was clipped by 3 bases and J by 5 bases, with 13 bases between them. From germline, CDR1 is MDHEN and CDR2 SYDVKM. CDR3 length equals 14 residues. CDR3 DNA sequence: TGTGCCAGCAGTTTCCGAGGGGGGGTGTATGGCTACACCTTC. Amino acid sequence: CASSFRGGVYGYTF.

This clonotype has at least ten counts. The rearrangement uses TRBV2 and TRBJ2-7, with D perhaps TRBD1 or TRBD2 (5 bases each). CDR3 length equals 13 residues. V gave up 5 bases and J gave up 6 bases, with 14 bases separating them. Per germline, CDR1 SNHLY and CDR2 FYNNEI. The DNA for the CDR3 is TGTGCCAGCAGTCAAGAGGGGTTCGGCGAGCAGTACTTC. Translated: CASSQEGFGEQYF.

The rearrangement uses TRBV19 and TRBJ1-4; D gene ambiguous. This CDR3 comprises 16 residues. Germline V gene lookup returns CDR1 LNHDA and CDR2 SQIVND (reference sequence). V dropped 7 bases and J dropped 0 bases, with 15 bases sitting between them. The DNA of the CDR3 is TGTGCCAGTAAGGATAGGGAGGGAACAACTAATGAAAAACTGTTTTTT. Translated, it gives CASKDREGTTNEKLFF.

The table lists this clonotype with a few counts. This sequence joins TRBV5-1 and TRBJ1-5, with unresolved D. CDR3 length equals 13 residues. With 5 bases removed from V and 7 bases from J, the gap between germline ends came to 13 bases. Per the germline V gene, CDR1 is SGHRS and CDR2 is YFSETQ. As DNA, the CDR3 is TGCGCCAGCAGAAGCAGGTCGGACCAGCCCCAGCATTTT. Encoded protein: CASRSRSDQPQHF.

As to this clonotype: This sequence is one base from a far larger clone and is likely a read error. CDR3 nucleotide sequence: TGTGCCAGCAGTGACCTAAGGACTAGCGGAGAGGTAGAGACCCAGTACTTC. It yields the protein CASSDLRTSGEVETQYF. J is TRBJ2-5 and V is TRBV2; 10 bases map to TRBD2. CDR3 length: 17 amino acids. Per germline, CDR1 SNHLY and CDR2 FYNNEI. V lost 3 bases, J lost 4 bases, and 11 bases stayed unmatched. Together with reference TRBV2 and TRBJ2-5, the CDR3 gives the full variable domain: EPEVTQTPSHQVTQMGQEVILRCVPISNHLYFYWYRQILGQKVEFLVSFYNNEISEKSEIFDDQFSVERPDGSNFTLKIRSTKLEDSAMYFCASSDLRTSGEVETQYFGPGTRLLVL.

This clonotype was seen at least ten times. The V call is TRBV28, the J call TRBJ2-6, with TRBD1 identical over 7 bases. CDR1 and CDR2 from the germline V gene are MDHEN and SYDVKM. This CDR3 comprises 19 residues. Trimming took 1 base from V and 0 from J; bases not matched to a gene: 9. The CDR3 region is CASSLLGTGVDSGANVLTF. CDR3 bases: TGTGCCAGCAGTTTATTAGGAACAGGGGTCGACTCTGGGGCCAACGTCCTGACTTTC.

This clonotype was counted many times. This chain links TRBV20-1 with TRBJ2-5; 13 positions match TRBD2. From germline, CDR1 is DFQATT and CDR2 SNEGSKA (reference sequence). The ends lost 6 bases at V and 3 bases at J; junction bases unmatched: 4. This CDR3 has 14 amino acids. CDR3 amino acids: CSAGLAGVKETQYF. In nucleotides, the CDR3 is TGCAGTGCCGGACTAGCGGGAGTTAAAGAGACCCAGTACTTC.

This clonotype turned up a few times. V gene TRBV30 combines with J gene TRBJ2-2, with D maybe TRBD2 (6 bases). The V end lost 0 bases, the J end lost 1 base, and 12 bases lay between the germline ends. This CDR3 has 16 amino acids. The germline V gene encodes CDR1 GTSNPN and CDR2 SVGIG (reference sequence). Here the CDR3 reads CAWSVSGVLNTGELFF. CDR3 nucleotides: TGTGCCTGGAGTGTATCGGGGGTCTTGAACACCGGGGAGCTGTTTTTT.

Comments on this clonotype: This may arise from a read error, as a much more abundant clone is one base away. DNA for the CDR3: TGCAGTGCTAGAGCAACCGGGGCGGCTGGGGAAAAACTGTTTTTT. Protein: CSARATGAAGEKLFF. The chain couples TRBV20-1 to TRBJ1-4, with a possible D match to TRBD1 (5 bases). Per the germline V gene, CDR1 is DFQATT and CDR2 is SNEGSKA (reference sequence). Trimming removed 1 base at V and 8 bases at J, with 17 bases between. CDR3 length equals 15 residues.

This clonotype was detected only a few times. This chain uses TRBV29-1 with TRBJ2-6, with 8 bases fitting TRBD1. From germline, CDR1 is SQVTM and CDR2 ANQGSEA. The CDR3 covers 15 residues. V lost 6 bases and J lost 3; bases outside the gene matches: 7. CDR3 in DNA: TGCAGCGTCCAAACGGACAGGGATGGGGCCAACGTCCTGACTTTC. Translation gives CSVQTDRDGANVLTF.

Note on this clonotype: This may be a read error, as it is one base from a much larger clone. The chain links TRBV15 to TRBJ1-4, with TRBD1 as a possible D gene (6 bases). This CDR3 is built from 16 residues. The germline CDR1 and CDR2 sequences are LNHNV and YYDKDF (reference sequence). V shed 8 bases and J shed 5 bases, with 21 bases lying between them. The CDR3 protein is CATGTGTQAHNEKLFF. The CDR3 DNA is TGTGCCACCGGAACCGGGACACAAGCCCACAATGAAAAACTGTTTTTT.

Only a few counts were recorded for this clonotype. The genes are TRBV28 and TRBJ1-5; D not certain. In germline, CDR1 is MDHEN, CDR2 SYDVKM. Deletions cut 7 bases from V and 2 bases from J, with 15 bases between. There are 15 residues in the CDR3. In nucleotides, the CDR3 is TGTGCCAGCATGGGCAGTCTCATGGGCAATCAGCCCCAGCATTTT. As protein: CASMGSLMGNQPQHF.

Note on this clonotype: It may be a read error: a sequence one base away is much more abundant. This chain links TRBV27 with TRBJ2-4; tentatively, D is TRBD1 or TRBD2 (6 bases each). The CDR3 is 13 amino acids. The germline V and J ends were trimmed by 8 bases and 7 bases, with 15 bases remaining between them. CDR1 is MNHEY and CDR2 is SMNVEV in the germline V gene (reference sequence). The CDR3 sequence is CASGGQGRNIQYF. The CDR3 coding sequence is TGTGCCAGCGGTGGGCAGGGGAGGAACATTCAGTACTTC.

The rearrangement uses TRBV30 and TRBJ1-2, with a tentative D call TRBD1 (6 bases). Trimming shortened V by 2 bases and J by 2 bases, and 9 bases separated the two germline ends. The CDR3 has 13 residues. CDR1 GTSNPN and CDR2 SVGIG come from the germline V gene (reference sequence). DNA for the CDR3: TGTGCCTGGAGTCTGGGACACAACTATGGCTACACCTTC. Protein product: CAWSLGHNYGYTF. Filled out from reference TRBV30 and TRBJ1-2, the complete variable domain reads SQTIHQWPATLVQPVGSPLSLECTVEGTSNPNLYWYRQAAGRGLQLLFYSVGIGQISSEVPQNLSASRPQDRQFILSSKKLLLSDSGFYLCAWSLGHNYGYTFGSGTRLTVV.